The source of this T cell receptor (beta chain) is a study of PD-1 blockade in classical Hodgkin lymphoma. Regarding the study as a whole: Reports described newly diagnosed patients as having lower baseline TCR diversity than healthy donors.

Time point in this sample: cycle 4 day 1 (C4D1), after less than seven weeks of nivolumab. The patients all showed relapse after autologous stem cell transplantation, while their brentuximab vedotin exposure varied. CDR1 is MNHGY, CDR2 SAAAGT, per germline. This CDR3 has 14 amino acids. V was shortened by 6 bases and J by 1 base, with 13 bases between the two germline ends. The method was immunoSEQ multiplex PCR; TCRdb's version includes in-frame clones alone and lacks a portion of them. The top ten clones hold approximately 6.8% of a sample with some 53,000 clones, roughly 86% of them seen once. In the case of this clone: Its antigen remains unidentified.

The clonotype originates from a human donor with classical Hodgkin lymphoma. The rearrangement joins TRBV6-8 to TRBJ2-7; D may be TRBD2 (6 bases). The sequences come from peripheral blood mononuclear cells (PBMCs), collected before the fourth cycle of nivolumab. The DNA for the CDR3 is TGTGCCAGCAGCCTTTGGAGGGTTTCCTACGAGCAGTACTTC. It translates to CASSLWRVSYEQYF.